The present TCR beta chain was sequenced within a study of shared clonotypes between healthy human individuals (dated by TCRdb to about 2020). For the wider study: Three men and two women, aged 18 to 49 years, made up the cohort. For each donor, CD4 naive and CD4 memory were each given three plates, CD8 naive was given two plates, and CD8 memory was given one plate. To estimate repertoire size and how much clonotype sharing occurs between individuals, the study deeply sequenced the blood TCR repertoires of 4 to 6 healthy adults. Libraries were prepared and TCR repertoires were sequenced by different laboratories using diverse techniques, in order to increase sequencing depth and limit assay-specific biases. Leukapheresis yielded between about 0.94 and 9 billion PBMCs per donor. Results the study describes overall, beyond this receptor: Even with the large sequencing depth, rarefaction of the sorted-subset datasets indicated that sequencing was incomplete. Higher generation probabilities were observed for clonotypes shared by all four sorted-subset donors than for non-shared clonotypes. When a few donors were compared, the shared fraction of clonotypes was roughly 4.8% for naive CD4, 3.5% to 4% for naive CD8, more than 2% for memory CD4, and roughly 0.4% for memory CD8. Sampling was restricted to blood, and TCR repertoires in tissues likely differ from the TCR repertoires found in blood. Estimated clonotype richness was generally larger for naive than for memory subsets. Because the study included a small number of donors, the genetic and exposure-history diversity represented was limited. Based on pairwise subsampling, the degree of clonotype sharing among donors was expected to be affected by sequencing depth.

For the CD8 naive samples, CD45RO-negative cells were positively selected for CCR7, yielding a CD45RA+CCR7+ population from which TemRA cells were excluded. The donors were healthy, HIV-negative adults with no recently reported acute infections or vaccinations. Every donor was a Caucasian adult living in Nashville, Tennessee, USA. Blood was collected by leukapheresis, and PBMCs were isolated by Ficoll-Histopaque density gradient centrifugation and then cryopreserved in liquid nitrogen vapor phase. Analytical flow cytometry was used to check the purity and quantity of each magnetically sorted T cell population. Each sorted fraction had its genomic DNA isolated and then quantified by UV absorbance on a Nanodrop 2000c. Note on this clone: Its specific antigen is unknown. Base qualities are not recorded, but no much larger clone differs from it by a single base.

Using the deep immunoSEQ assay, TCR CDR3 regions were amplified from genomic DNA by multiplex PCR. For each cell subset, the extracted genomic DNA was distributed evenly across all wells of several immunoSEQ 96-well plates, and each plate served as one replicate. For sorted subsets, approximately 210 ng genomic DNA, equal to tens of thousands of T cell genomes, was loaded into each replicate PCR. The purified libraries were quantified using a Qubit 3.0 fluorometer, sized with a Bioanalyzer 2100, and then quantified again using the KAPA Library Quantification kit. Every immunoSEQ 96-well plate was sequenced on a separate single-read 150-cycle Illumina NextSeq 550 flow cell. For the original study's pipeline: Because the immunoSEQ output held only junctional sequences and lacked quality scores, the filtering could not match the filtering applied to full-length reads. Sequences were annotated with PyIR, a Python wrapper for IgBLAST v1.9, using IMGT germline references to assign V/J genes and CDR3. Any read was removed if the V/J assignment was weak (E-value above 1e-6), the CDR3 was missing, or the read contained stop codons, out-of-frame junctions, or ambiguous translated residues. V3J clonotypes were defined by identical inferred V gene, J gene, and CDR3 amino acid sequence. Percentage overlap between repertoires was calculated by dividing the number of shared unique clonotypes by the size of the smaller repertoire. Repertoire richness was assessed with RTK rarefaction, the Chao1 estimator, and Recon v2.1 estimates of unobserved clonotypes. For all TCRbeta clonotypes obtained by the gDNA method from a few donors, generation probabilities were computed with OLGA. As stored in TCRdb, this immuneACCESS dataset retains in-frame rearrangements with V and J assigned. A fraction of the clones does not appear; measured against another copy, unresolved V genes explain less than half of the discrepancy, and the remainder lacks a known reason. V, J and clone size reflect that table, while D and trimming were determined from the DNA. This sample has about 600,000 clones in its table, and just under 97% of those were observed once. The ten largest clones take up 0.11% of the sample.

V and J are truncated by 4 bases and 3 bases respectively, leaving an intervening sequence of 15 bases. The CDR3 sequence holds 15 residues, the cysteine and phenylalanine included. CDR3 DNA only is kept here, 45 bases in frame from base 1. For CDR1 and CDR2, the germline V gene lists SGHDT and YYEEEE. The sequence derives from a woman aged 25 to 39 in good health. In this chain, TRBV5-6 is recombined with TRBJ2-3; the D gene cannot be resolved reliably. Sequenced: naive CD8+ T cells sorted from blood. In light of the paper, this sample's cell subset or site label describes: CD45RA+CCR7+. The DNA sequence reads TGTGCCAGCAGCCTCAGCTTGTCCGGGACAGATACGCAGTATTTT. It codes for CASSLSLSGTDTQYF.